This TCR beta chain was captured by sequencing in a study of post-analysis software for immune sequencing data. Unique-molecular-identifier-tagged TCR beta cDNA libraries were used. Each CDR3 protein is one row after TCRdb ran MiXCR on the PCR reads. In the table there are hundreds of thousands of distinct CDR3 sequences, roughly 27% of which are singletons. The origin of this receptor is a girl aged 5-17 years with multiple sclerosis. The sequenced sample was blood.

CDR3 region: CATSDVRTSGYTDTQYF. As DNA, the CDR3 is TGTGCCACCAGTGATGTTCGGACTAGCGGATACACAGATACGCAGTATTTT. The rearrangement links TRBV24-1 to TRBJ2-3; 10 positions match TRBD2. The germline V gene has CDR1 KGHDR and CDR2 SFDVKD. This CDR3 has 17 residues. The trim removed 3 bases at V and 2 bases at J, leaving 7 bases unmatched.